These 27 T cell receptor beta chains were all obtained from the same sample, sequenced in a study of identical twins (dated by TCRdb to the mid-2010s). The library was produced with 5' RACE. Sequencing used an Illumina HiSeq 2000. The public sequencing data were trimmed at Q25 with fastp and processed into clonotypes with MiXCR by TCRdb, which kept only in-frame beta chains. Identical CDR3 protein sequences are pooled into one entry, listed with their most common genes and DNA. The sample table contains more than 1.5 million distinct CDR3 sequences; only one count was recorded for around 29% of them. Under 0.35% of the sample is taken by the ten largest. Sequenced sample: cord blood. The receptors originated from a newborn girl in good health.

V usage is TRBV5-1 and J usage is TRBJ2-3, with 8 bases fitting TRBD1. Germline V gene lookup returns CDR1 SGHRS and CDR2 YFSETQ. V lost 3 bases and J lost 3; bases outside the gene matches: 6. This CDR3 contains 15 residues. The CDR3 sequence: CASSWTGKSTDTQYF. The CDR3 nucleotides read TGCGCCAGCAGCTGGACAGGGAAAAGTACAGATACGCAGTATTTT.

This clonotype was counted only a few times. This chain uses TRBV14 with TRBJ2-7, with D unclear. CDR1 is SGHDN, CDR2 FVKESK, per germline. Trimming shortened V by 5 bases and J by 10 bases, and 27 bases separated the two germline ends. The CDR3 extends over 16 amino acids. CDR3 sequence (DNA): TGTGCCAGCAGCTCCGAGACGGGTTCTCGCCGCGATTTTCAGTACTTC. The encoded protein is CASSSETGSRRDFQYF.

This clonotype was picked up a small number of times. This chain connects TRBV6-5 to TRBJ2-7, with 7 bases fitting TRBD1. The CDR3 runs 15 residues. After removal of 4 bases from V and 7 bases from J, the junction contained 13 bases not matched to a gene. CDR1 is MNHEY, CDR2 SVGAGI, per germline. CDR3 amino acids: CASSSRGTGAWEQYF. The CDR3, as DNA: TGTGCCAGCAGTTCTCGGGGCACAGGGGCTTGGGAGCAGTACTTC.

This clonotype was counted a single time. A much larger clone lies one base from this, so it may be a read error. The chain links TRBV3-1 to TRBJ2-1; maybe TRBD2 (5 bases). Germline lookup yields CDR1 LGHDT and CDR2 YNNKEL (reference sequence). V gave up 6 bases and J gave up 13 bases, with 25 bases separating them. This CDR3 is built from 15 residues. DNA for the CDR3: TGTGCCAGCAGTGTCACCGTAGCGAGTCAAGAGACCCAGTTCTTC. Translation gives CASSVTVASQETQFF.

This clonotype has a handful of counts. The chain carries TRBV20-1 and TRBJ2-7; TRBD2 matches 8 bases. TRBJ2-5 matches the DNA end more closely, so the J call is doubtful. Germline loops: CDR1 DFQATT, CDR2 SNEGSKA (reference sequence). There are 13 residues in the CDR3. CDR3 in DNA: TGCAGTGCTATATGGACTAGCCGGGAGACCCAGTACTTC. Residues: CSAIWTSRETQYF.

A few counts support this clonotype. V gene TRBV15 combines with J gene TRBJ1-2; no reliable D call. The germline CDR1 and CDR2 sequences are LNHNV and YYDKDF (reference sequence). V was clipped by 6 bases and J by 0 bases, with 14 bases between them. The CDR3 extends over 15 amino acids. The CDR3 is CATSPKAPANYGYTF. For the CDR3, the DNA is TGTGCCACCAGTCCCAAGGCCCCAGCTAACTATGGCTACACCTTC.

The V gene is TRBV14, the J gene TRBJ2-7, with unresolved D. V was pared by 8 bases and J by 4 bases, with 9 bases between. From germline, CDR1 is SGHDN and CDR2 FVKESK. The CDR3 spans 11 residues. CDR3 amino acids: CASGLRYEQYF. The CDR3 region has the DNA TGTGCCAGCGGCCTTAGGTACGAGCAGTACTTC.

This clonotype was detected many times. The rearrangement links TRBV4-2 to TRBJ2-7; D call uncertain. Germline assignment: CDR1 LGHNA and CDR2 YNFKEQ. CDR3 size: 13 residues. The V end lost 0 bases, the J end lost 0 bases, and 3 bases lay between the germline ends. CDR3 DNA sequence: TGTGCCAGCAGCCAAGAAAACTCCTACGAGCAGTACTTC. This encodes CASSQENSYEQYF.

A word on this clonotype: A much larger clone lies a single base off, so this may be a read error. This chain's CDR3 is CATSDSNNFGYTF. The CDR3 bases are TGTGCCACCAGTGATTCGAACAACTTTGGCTACACCTTC. This chain links TRBV24-1 with TRBJ1-2; D is unclear. Germline CDR1 is KGHDR and CDR2 is SFDVKD. The CDR3 is 13 residues long.

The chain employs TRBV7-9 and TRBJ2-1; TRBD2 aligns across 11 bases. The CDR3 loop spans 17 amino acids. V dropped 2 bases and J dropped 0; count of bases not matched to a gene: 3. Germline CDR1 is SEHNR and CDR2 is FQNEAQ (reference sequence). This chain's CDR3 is CASSLPGLADSYNEQFF. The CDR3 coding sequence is TGTGCCAGCAGCTTACCGGGACTAGCGGACTCCTACAATGAGCAGTTCTTC.

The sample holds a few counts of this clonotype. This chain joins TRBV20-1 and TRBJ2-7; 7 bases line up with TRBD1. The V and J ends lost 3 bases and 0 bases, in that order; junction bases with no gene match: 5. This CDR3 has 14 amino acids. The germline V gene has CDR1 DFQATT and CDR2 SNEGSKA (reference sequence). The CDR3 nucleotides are TGCAGTGCTAGTCGGGACAGAGTCTCCTACGAGCAGTACTTC. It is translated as CSASRDRVSYEQYF.

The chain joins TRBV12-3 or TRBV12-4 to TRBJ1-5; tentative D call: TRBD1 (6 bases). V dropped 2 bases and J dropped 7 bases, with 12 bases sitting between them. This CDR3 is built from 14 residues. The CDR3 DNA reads TGTGCCAGCAGTTTAATGGGGGCAGGGCAGCCCCAGCATTTT. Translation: CASSLMGAGQPQHF.

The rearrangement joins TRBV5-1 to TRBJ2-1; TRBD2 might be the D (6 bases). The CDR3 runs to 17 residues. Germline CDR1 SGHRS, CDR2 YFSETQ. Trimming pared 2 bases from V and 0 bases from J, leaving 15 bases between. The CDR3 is CASSFTNGSSSYNEQFF. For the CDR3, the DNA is TGCGCCAGCAGCTTTACTAACGGGAGCTCCTCCTACAATGAGCAGTTCTTC.

CDR3 in DNA: TGCAGTGCTAGAGCGACAGTATCCTCCTACAATGAGCAGTTCTTC. Protein product: CSARATVSSYNEQFF. This chain links TRBV20-1 with TRBJ2-1, with D possibly TRBD1 on 5 matching bases. The V and J ends lost 1 base and 0 bases respectively, with 10 bases between them. Germline V gene data show CDR1 as DFQATT and CDR2 as SNEGSKA (reference sequence). The CDR3 covers 15 residues.

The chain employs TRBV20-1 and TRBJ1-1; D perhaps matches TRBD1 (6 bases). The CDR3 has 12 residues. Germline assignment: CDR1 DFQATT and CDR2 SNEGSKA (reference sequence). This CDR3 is CRLPGGNTEAFF. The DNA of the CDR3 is TGCAGGCTCCCGGGGGGCAACACTGAAGCTTTCTTT.

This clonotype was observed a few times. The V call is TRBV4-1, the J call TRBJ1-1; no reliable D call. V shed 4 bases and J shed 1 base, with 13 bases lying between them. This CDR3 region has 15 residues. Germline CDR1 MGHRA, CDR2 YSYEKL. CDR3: CASSPTVGPNTEAFF. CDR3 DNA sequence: TGCGCCAGCAGCCCCACAGTGGGCCCGAACACTGAAGCTTTCTTT.

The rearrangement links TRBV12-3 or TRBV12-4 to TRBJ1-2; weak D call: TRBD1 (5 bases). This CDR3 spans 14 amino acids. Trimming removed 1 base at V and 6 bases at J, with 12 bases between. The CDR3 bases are TGTGCCAGCAGTTTAGAGGGGCCACGGCATGGCTACACCTTC. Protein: CASSLEGPRHGYTF.

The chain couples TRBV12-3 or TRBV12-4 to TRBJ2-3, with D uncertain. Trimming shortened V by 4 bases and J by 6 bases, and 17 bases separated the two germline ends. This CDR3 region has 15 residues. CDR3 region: CASSSPFDPADTQYF. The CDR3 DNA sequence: TGTGCCAGCAGTTCCCCTTTTGACCCGGCGGATACGCAGTATTTT.

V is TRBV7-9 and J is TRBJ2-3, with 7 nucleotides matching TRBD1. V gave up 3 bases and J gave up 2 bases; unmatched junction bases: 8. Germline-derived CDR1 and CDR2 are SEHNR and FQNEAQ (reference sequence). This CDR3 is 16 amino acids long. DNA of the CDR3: TGTGCCAGCAGCTTCCCGCGGACAGGTTTCACAGATACGCAGTATTTT. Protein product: CASSFPRTGFTDTQYF.

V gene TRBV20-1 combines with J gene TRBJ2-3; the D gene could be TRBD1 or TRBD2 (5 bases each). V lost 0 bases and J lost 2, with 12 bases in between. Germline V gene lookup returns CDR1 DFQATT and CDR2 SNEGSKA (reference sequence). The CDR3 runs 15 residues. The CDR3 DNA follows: TGCAGTGCTAGAGATCAACGGGACCCCACAGATACGCAGTATTTT. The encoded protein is CSARDQRDPTDTQYF.

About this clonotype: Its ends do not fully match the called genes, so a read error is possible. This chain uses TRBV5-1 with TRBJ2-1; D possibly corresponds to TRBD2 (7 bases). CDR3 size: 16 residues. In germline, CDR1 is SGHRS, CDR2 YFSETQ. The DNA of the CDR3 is TGTGCCAGCAGCCCGATTGCGGGGGCCTCCTACAATGAGCAGTTCTTC. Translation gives CASSPIAGASYNEQFF.

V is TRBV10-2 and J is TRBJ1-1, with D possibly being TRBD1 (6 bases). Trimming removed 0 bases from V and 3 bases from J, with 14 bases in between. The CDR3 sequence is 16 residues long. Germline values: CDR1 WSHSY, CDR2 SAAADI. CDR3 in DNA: TGCGCCAGCAGTGAGTCGAAGTGGACAGTCCACACTGAAGCTTTCTTT. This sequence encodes CASSESKWTVHTEAFF.

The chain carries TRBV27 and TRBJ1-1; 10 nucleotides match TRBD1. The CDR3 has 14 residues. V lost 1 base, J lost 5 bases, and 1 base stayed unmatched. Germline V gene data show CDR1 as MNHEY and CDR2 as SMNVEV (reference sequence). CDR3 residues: CASSLWDRGTEAFF. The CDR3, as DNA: TGTGCCAGCAGTTTATGGGACAGGGGAACTGAAGCTTTCTTT.

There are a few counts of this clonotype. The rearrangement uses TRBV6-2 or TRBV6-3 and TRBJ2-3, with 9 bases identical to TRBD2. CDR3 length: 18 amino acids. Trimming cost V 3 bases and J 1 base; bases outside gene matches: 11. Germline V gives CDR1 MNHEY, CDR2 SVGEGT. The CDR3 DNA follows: TGTGCCAGCAGTTATTTCACGGCTAGCGGGAAACGCACAGATACGCAGTATTTT. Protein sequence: CASSYFTASGKRTDTQYF.

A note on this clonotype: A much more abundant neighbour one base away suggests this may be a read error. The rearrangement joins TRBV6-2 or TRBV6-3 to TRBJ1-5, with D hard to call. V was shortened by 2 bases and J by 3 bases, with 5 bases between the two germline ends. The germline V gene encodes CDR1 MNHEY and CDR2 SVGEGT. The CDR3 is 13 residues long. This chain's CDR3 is CASSYRNNQPQHF. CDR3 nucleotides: TGTGCCAGCAGTTACAGGAACAATCAGCCCCAGCATTTT.

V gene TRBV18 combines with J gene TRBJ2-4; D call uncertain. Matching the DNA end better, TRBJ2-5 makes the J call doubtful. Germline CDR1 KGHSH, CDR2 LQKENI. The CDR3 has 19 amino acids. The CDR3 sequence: CASSPIRILAIHQGETQYF. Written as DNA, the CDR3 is TGTGCCAGCTCACCAATCCGGATATTAGCTATTCACCAAGGAGAGACCCAGTACTTC.

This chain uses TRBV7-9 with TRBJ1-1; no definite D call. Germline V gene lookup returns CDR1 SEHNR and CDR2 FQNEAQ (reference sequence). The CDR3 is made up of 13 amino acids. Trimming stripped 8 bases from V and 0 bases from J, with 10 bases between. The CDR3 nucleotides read TGTGCCAGCGGCCCCCTGTTGAACACTGAAGCTTTCTTT. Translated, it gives CASGPLLNTEAFF.